The present TCR beta chain was sequenced within a study of CD8 T cells in Susac syndrome. A quantity of about 0.5 to 1 ug RNA underwent reverse transcription using random hexamers. TCRdb used MiXCR to reprocess the immunoSEQ multiplex PCR reads, holding one entry per CDR3 protein. The repertoire holds about 300,000 distinct CDR3 sequences, roughly 85% seen once, with around 0.22% in the top ten. The CDR3 contains 16 residues. Trimming cost V 0 bases and J 6 bases; bases outside gene matches: 3. Germline V CDR1 and CDR2: SGHRS, YFSETQ. Sequencing of TCR beta was performed on blood CD8+ and CD4+ T cells. The multiple sclerosis controls were treatment-naive patients, and their relapsing-remitting disease was stable or active. Isolation of CD8+ and CD4+ T cells was performed negatively, whereas enrichment of TEMRA cells was done by FACS.

Specimen: CD8+ T cells from PBMCs. The TCR comes from a human donor with multiple sclerosis. The rearrangement joins TRBV5-1 to TRBJ2-2; 12 bases match TRBD2. CDR3 nucleotide sequence: TGCGCCAGCAGCTTGGGGACTAGCGGGATGGCCGGGGAGCTGTTTTTT. Translating it yields CASSLGTSGMAGELFF.